Listed below are T cell receptor beta chains from one sample, sequenced in a study of cytomegalovirus exposure and HLA in healthy donors. Sequencing was performed with immunoSEQ multiplex PCR; in TCRdb, only in-frame clones are kept and a portion is missing. Of nearly 100,000 clones listed, roughly four fifths are singletons. Material for sequencing was PBMCs. All receptors come from a woman aged 60 to 75 in good health and CMV-seropositive. The CDR3 runs from the conserved cysteine through the conserved F or W. A D gene is named only where the DNA matches it firmly. The size entry is marked missing in some rows and otherwise reads once, few, many or a size class.

>TRBJ1-3|TRBV9|.|.
CASSVGGDIFSGNTIYF
TGTGCCAGCAGCGTGGGGGGGGACATTTTCTCTGGAAACACCATATATTTT
>TRBJ1-1|TRBV2|few|.
CASSEYRIEAFF
TGTGCCAGCAGTGAGTATCGTATTGAAGCTTTCTTT
>TRBJ1-1|TRBV27|.|.
CASSSWTTLRAFF
TGTGCCAGCAGTTCGTGGACAACTCTCCGGGCTTTCTTT
>TRBJ1-2|TRBV18|.|TRBD1
CASSPSGQGVYTF
TGTGCCAGCTCACCATCAGGACAGGGAGTTTACACCTTC
>TRBJ2-3|TRBV4-1|.|TRBD1
CASSQGTGRTDTQYF
TGCGCCAGCAGCCAAGGGACAGGGAGGACAGATACGCAGTATTTT
>TRBJ2-3|TRBV7-9|.|TRBD2
CASAFGTSGFTDTQYF
TGTGCCAGCGCCTTTGGGACTAGCGGGTTCACAGATACGCAGTATTTT
>TRBJ2-6|TRBV9|.|.
CASSTRHRSSGANVLTF
TGTGCCAGCAGCACGCGCCACAGAAGCTCTGGGGCCAACGTCCTGACTTTC
>TRBJ1-4|TRBV9|.|.
CASSLRGSGEKLFF
TGTGCCAGCAGCCTGAGAGGGTCTGGAGAAAAACTGTTTTTT
>TRBJ2-5|TRBV28|.|.
CATTDYLETQYF
TGTGCCACCACCGACTATCTAGAGACCCAGTACTTC
>TRBJ2-7|TRBV10-3|.|TRBD2
CAISAGTSGRVDEQYF
TGTGCCATCAGTGCTGGGACTAGCGGGAGGGTTGACGAGCAGTACTTC
>TRBJ1-5|TRBV28|once|.
CASSAGGGNQPQHF
TGTGCCAGCAGTGCCGGGGGGGGCAATCAGCCCCAGCATTTT
>TRBJ1-5|TRBV5-1|few|.
CASSSGAGNEPQHF
TGCGCCAGCAGCTCGGGAGCGGGAAATGAGCCCCAGCATTTT
>TRBJ2-7|TRBV30|once|TRBD1
CAQGGVNEQYF
TGTGCCCAAGGGGGCGTAAACGAGCAGTACTTC
>TRBJ1-5|TRBV6-6|.|.
CASTMDSLTSNQPQHF
TGTGCCAGCACCATGGACAGCTTGACTAGCAATCAGCCCCAGCATTTT